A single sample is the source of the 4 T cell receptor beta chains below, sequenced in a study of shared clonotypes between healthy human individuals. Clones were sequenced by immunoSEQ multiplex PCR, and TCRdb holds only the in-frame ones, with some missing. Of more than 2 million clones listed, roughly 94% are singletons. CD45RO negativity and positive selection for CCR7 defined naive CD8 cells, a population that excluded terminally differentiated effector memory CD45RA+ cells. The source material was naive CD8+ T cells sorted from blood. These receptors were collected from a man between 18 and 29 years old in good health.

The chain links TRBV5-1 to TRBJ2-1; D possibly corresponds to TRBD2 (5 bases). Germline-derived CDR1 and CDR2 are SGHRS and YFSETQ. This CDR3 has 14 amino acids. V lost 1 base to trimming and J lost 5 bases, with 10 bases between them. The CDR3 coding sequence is TGCGCCAGCAGCTTGTCGGGGATAAACAATGAGCAGTTCTTC. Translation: CASSLSGINNEQFF.

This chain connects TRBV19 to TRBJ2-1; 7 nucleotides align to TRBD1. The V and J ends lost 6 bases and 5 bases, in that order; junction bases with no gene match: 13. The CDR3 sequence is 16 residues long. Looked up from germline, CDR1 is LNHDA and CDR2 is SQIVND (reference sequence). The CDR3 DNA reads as TGTGCCAGTAGCATCCAGACAGGGTTAATTGACAATGAGCAGTTCTTC. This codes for CASSIQTGLIDNEQFF.

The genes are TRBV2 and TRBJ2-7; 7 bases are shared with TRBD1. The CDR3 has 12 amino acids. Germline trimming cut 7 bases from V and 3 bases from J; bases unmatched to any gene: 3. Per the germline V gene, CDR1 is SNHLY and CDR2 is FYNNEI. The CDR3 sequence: CASIGTVYEQYF. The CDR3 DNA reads TGTGCCAGCATTGGGACAGTCTACGAGCAGTACTTC.

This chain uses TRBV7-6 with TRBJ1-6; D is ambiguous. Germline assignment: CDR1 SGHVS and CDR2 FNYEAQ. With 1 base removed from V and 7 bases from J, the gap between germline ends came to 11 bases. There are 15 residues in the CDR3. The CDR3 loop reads CASSLGGQYNSPLHF. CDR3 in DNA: TGTGCCAGCAGCTTAGGTGGGCAGTACAATTCACCCCTCCACTTT. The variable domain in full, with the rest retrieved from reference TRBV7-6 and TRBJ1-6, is GAGVSQSPRYKVTKRGQDVALRCDPISGHVSLYWYRQALGQGPEFLTYFNYEAQQDKSGLPNDRFSAERPEGSISTLTIQRTEQRDSAMYRCASSLGGQYNSPLHFGNGTRLTVT.